This T cell receptor beta chain was sequenced in a study of shared clonotypes between healthy human individuals. In the case of this clone: A much larger clone lies a single base off, so this may be a read error. This sample includes further DNA sequences coding for the same CDR3.

Using ten immunoSEQ deep assay plates, investigators sequenced unsorted PBMC DNA. Original processing notes: In the immunoSEQ data, sequences were junction-only and lacked quality scores, so filtering differed. Clones were read by immunoSEQ multiplex PCR, and TCRdb kept only the in-frame ones, dropping some. For V, J and clone size, that table is used; D and trimming come from the DNA. The table includes roughly 500,000 clones, about 78% detected once. CDR1 SGHDN and CDR2 FVKESK come from the germline V gene. Trimming stripped 4 bases from V and 2 bases from J, with 2 bases between. This CDR3 is 11 amino acids long.

The sequence derives from a woman aged 35 to 49 in good health. Some clones in this sample may be carry-over from other donors' samples. The source material was PBMCs. V and J are TRBV14 and TRBJ2-5, with D hard to call. CDR3 in DNA: TGTGCCAGCAGCCGACAAGAGACCCAGTACTTC. Its protein product is CASSRQETQYF.